The 17 T cell receptor beta chains reported below all come from one sample, sequenced in a study of cytomegalovirus exposure and HLA in healthy donors. Amplification used 60 Vbeta primers and 13 Jbeta primers. Repertoires were generated with immunoSEQ multiplex PCR, while TCRdb's copy carries only in-frame clones and drops some. This sample has roughly 100,000 clones, with approximately 77% found just once. The specimen sequenced was PBMCs. The receptor source for this set is a male donor in good health and CMV-seropositive.

This clone came up a few times. The rearrangement uses TRBV9 and TRBJ2-5, with 11 bases fitting TRBD2. Germline V lookup: CDR1 SGDLS, CDR2 YYNGEE. The CDR3 contains 15 residues. V shed 3 bases, J shed 5 bases, and the junction held 6 bases outside the gene matches. For the CDR3, the DNA is TGTGCCAGCAGCGGAACTAGCGGGAGTCGGGAGACCCAGTACTTC. It is translated as CASSGTSGSRETQYF.

J is TRBJ1-4 and V is TRBV9; the match to TRBD1 covers 8 bases. After removal of 4 bases from V and 7 bases from J, the junction contained 6 bases not matched to a gene. In germline, CDR1 is SGDLS, CDR2 YYNGEE. The CDR3 has 14 residues. As DNA, the CDR3 is TGTGCCAGCAGCAAAGGACAGGGAGGTGAAAAACTGTTTTTT. It codes for CASSKGQGGEKLFF.

This clone occurred once. Other DNA sequences in the sample encode the same CDR3. The genes are TRBV5-4 and TRBJ2-2; 11 bases match TRBD1. The junction had 3 bases not matched to a gene; V was cut back by 4 bases and J by 7 bases. The CDR3 consists of 14 residues. Germline V CDR1 and CDR2: SGHNT, YYREEE (reference sequence). The CDR3 sequence: CASSGTGGYGELFF. The DNA for the CDR3 is TGTGCCAGCAGCGGGACAGGGGGTTACGGGGAGCTGTTTTTT. Full variable domain (remainder filled in from reference TRBV5-4 and TRBJ2-2): ETGVTQSPTHLIKTRGQQVTLRCSSQSGHNTVSWYQQALGQGPQFIFQYYREEENGRGNFPPRFSGLQFPNYSSELNVNALELDDSALYLCASSGTGGYGELFFGEGSRLTVL.

This clone occurred a few times. The chain combines TRBV6-5 with TRBJ2-5; D may be TRBD1 (7 bases). Germline loops: CDR1 MNHEY, CDR2 SVGAGI. The CDR3 totals 14 residues. Trimming left V 6 bases short and J 3 bases short, with 14 bases between. The CDR3 spells CASRDPGGKETQYF. The CDR3 DNA reads TGTGCCAGCAGAGATCCAGGGGGGAAAGAGACCCAGTACTTC.

The chain's CDR3 is CASSGTGRGQPQHF. The DNA for the CDR3 is TGTGCCAGCAGCGGGACAGGCCGGGGGCAGCCCCAGCATTTT. This sequence joins TRBV25-1 and TRBJ1-5; 8 bases are shared with TRBD1. Germline V gives CDR1 MGHDK, CDR2 SYGVNS. The J segment lost 7 bases and the V segment lost 6 bases, leaving 8 bases of the junction unmatched. The CDR3 spans 14 residues.

This clone was seen just once. The chain is built from TRBV29-1 and TRBJ2-3, with TRBD1 identical over 9 bases. Germline CDR1 is SQVTM and CDR2 is ANQGSEA. The J segment lost 3 bases and the V segment lost 3 bases, leaving 4 bases of the junction unmatched. This CDR3 region has 14 residues. The CDR3 loop reads CSVEGTGMTDTQYF. DNA for the CDR3: TGCAGCGTTGAGGGGACAGGGATGACAGATACGCAGTATTTT.

V usage is TRBV7-6 and J usage is TRBJ1-3; TRBD1 matches 7 bases. V trimming: 1 base; J trimming: 3 bases; junction bases outside the gene matches: 6. Germline V gives CDR1 SGHVS, CDR2 FNYEAQ. The CDR3 runs 16 residues. CDR3 residues: CASSLGQGVSGNTIYF. The DNA for the CDR3 is TGTGCCAGCAGCTTAGGGCAGGGGGTCAGTGGAAACACCATATATTTT.

The CDR3 DNA is TGTGCCAGCAGCATGGGGACCCTGACAGGGGGCTATGGCTACACCTTC. Translation: CASSMGTLTGGYGYTF. The chain combines TRBV7-9 with TRBJ1-2; 9 bases fit TRBD1. The junction had 11 bases not matched to a gene; V was cut back by 5 bases and J by 4 bases. The germline CDR1 and CDR2 sequences are SEHNR and FQNEAQ (reference sequence). The CDR3 loop spans 16 amino acids.

This chain joins TRBV7-9 and TRBJ2-2; TRBD2 might be the D (5 bases). In germline, CDR1 is SEHNR, CDR2 FQNEAQ (reference sequence). The CDR3 length is 14 residues. V was shortened by 1 base and J by 4 bases, with 7 bases between the two germline ends. As DNA, the CDR3 is TGTGCCAGCAGCTTAGGGCGGGCCACCGGGGAGCTGTTTTTT. Its protein product is CASSLGRATGELFF.

Comments on this clone: Compared with germline, one end of the junction differs, possibly owing to a read error. The chain has TRBV7-9 and TRBJ1-2; D is possibly TRBD1 (6 bases). CDR3 length: 12 amino acids. The germline CDR1 and CDR2 sequences are SEHNR and FQNEAQ (reference sequence). CDR3 in DNA: TGTTCCAGCAGCTGGGGGGGGGCTGGCTACACCTTC. As protein: CSSSWGGAGYTF.

The chain is built from TRBV5-1 and TRBJ2-3; 8 nucleotides agree with TRBD2. Germline V gene lookup returns CDR1 SGHRS and CDR2 YFSETQ. Trimming at V came to 3 bases and at J to 1 base, leaving 7 bases not matched to a gene. This CDR3 contains 16 residues. CDR3 protein: CASSSGLALRTDTQYF. Here the CDR3 DNA reads TGCGCCAGCAGCTCTGGACTAGCTTTACGCACAGATACGCAGTATTTT.

This sequence joins TRBV28 and TRBJ2-2, with 9 bases aligning to TRBD2. Germline CDR1 is MDHEN and CDR2 is SYDVKM. The CDR3 has 18 amino acids. Trimming at V came to 6 bases and at J to 4 bases, leaving 15 bases not matched to a gene. The CDR3 here is CASREAWAAGGPTGELFF. CDR3 DNA sequence: TGTGCCAGCAGGGAGGCCTGGGCAGCGGGAGGTCCCACCGGGGAGCTGTTTTTT.

The chain links TRBV5-6 to TRBJ1-4, with TRBD1 matching over 10 bases. The V segment lost 0 bases and the J segment 6 bases; nucleotides outside the gene matches: 2. The CDR3 contains 15 residues. Germline assignment: CDR1 SGHDT and CDR2 YYEEEE. The CDR3 loop is CASSLVGTGDEKLFF. The CDR3 DNA is TGTGCCAGCAGCTTGGTTGGGACAGGGGATGAAAAACTGTTTTTT.

V usage is TRBV19 and J usage is TRBJ1-5; perhaps TRBD1 as D (5 bases). This CDR3 is 17 amino acids long. Trimming pared 3 bases from V and 3 bases from J, leaving 18 bases between. From germline, CDR1 is LNHDA and CDR2 SQIVND (reference sequence). The CDR3 loop is CASSMIGFDSLNQPQHF. CDR3 in DNA: TGTGCCAGTAGTATGATAGGATTTGACAGCCTCAATCAGCCCCAGCATTTT.

The J gene is TRBJ1-4, the V gene TRBV6-6; TRBD1 agrees at 7 bases. This CDR3 is 16 amino acids long. Trimming removed 7 bases from V and 3 bases from J; junction bases left unmatched: 11. The V gene's germline CDR1 is MNHNY and CDR2 SVGAGI (reference sequence). The CDR3 here is CASTGQEGVSNEKLFF. The CDR3, as DNA: TGTGCCAGCACCGGACAGGAAGGGGTTTCTAATGAAAAACTGTTTTTT.

This clone has a handful of counts. The CDR3 coding sequence is TGTGCCAGTATGCAGGGTATGAACACCGGGGAGCTGTTTTTT. This codes for CASMQGMNTGELFF. V is TRBV19 and J is TRBJ2-2; weak D call: TRBD1 (5 bases). Trimming stripped 7 bases from V and 1 base from J, with 10 bases between. This CDR3 spans 14 amino acids. From germline, CDR1 is LNHDA and CDR2 SQIVND (reference sequence).

The chain uses TRBV6-5 and TRBJ1-6, with a weak D call TRBD1 (6 bases). V was trimmed by 6 bases and J by 5 bases, leaving 11 bases between them. Per the germline V gene, CDR1 is MNHEY and CDR2 is SVGAGI. The CDR3 runs to 14 residues. The CDR3 loop reads CASSQTGNNSPLHF. Written as DNA, the CDR3 is TGTGCCAGCAGCCAGACAGGAAATAATTCACCCCTCCACTTT.